The T cell receptor (beta chain) under discussion was sequenced for a study of early T cells in non-severe SARS-CoV-2 infection (dated by TCRdb to the early 2020s). Describing the broader study: Because TCR sequencing relied on bulk RNA taken from unsorted whole blood, pairing of alpha and beta chains was not possible. On the study overall, not on this receptor specifically: Matching against VDJdb was skewed toward anti-spike CD8 responses, likely underestimated virus-specific expansions, and missed private and CD4 specificities.

This clonotype appeared many times. Its target antigen remains unknown. Nothing much larger sits one base from this clone, and base qualities are not available. The germline V gene encodes CDR1 GTSNPN and CDR2 SVGIG (reference sequence). V drops 4 bases and J drops 2 bases, leaving 3 bases in between. The CDR3 covers 11 residues, taking in both the cysteine and the phenylalanine. This entry keeps only the CDR3 DNA: 33 bases, framed from base 1. The study was a case-control design nested within a healthcare worker cohort in London, UK, with weekly nasopharyngeal swab PCR tests and blood sampling. Healthcare workers were enrolled in the week of the UK lockdown, from 23 to 31 March 2020, and were followed every week for up to roughly 16 weeks. The library was prepared using 5' RACE. Reads for this sample came from a NextSeq 500. The TCR library protocol attached unique molecular identifiers to individual cDNA molecules to correct for sequencing error and PCR bias. TCR alpha and beta chains were both sequenced, and the abundances of alpha and beta sequences in each sample were closely correlated with each other. For the original study's pipeline: Decombinator V4 was used to perform V gene, J gene and CDR3 annotation of TCR sequences. Expanded TCRs were defined as changing significantly between any two time points under a Poisson model with p below 0.0001. TCR abundances were normalised to the total number of TCRs sequenced in each sample and reported as counts per million. MAIT TCRs were defined by TRAV1-2 paired with TRAJ12, TRAJ20 or TRAJ33, and iNKT TCRs by TRAV10 paired with TRAJ18. VDJdb, accessed on 1 November 2021, was searched for TCRs annotated for CMV, EBV and SARS-CoV-2, and TCRs annotated for more than one antigen were excluded. TCRdb reran the public reads through fastp at Q25 and MiXCR, keeping productive beta chains. CDR3 protein sequences are deduplicated, and each keeps its most common genes and DNA. TCRdb's processing, not the study's, gives the V and J calls here. In all, the sample holds over 35,000 distinct CDR3 sequences, and 11% of those were seen once. The top ten clonotypes cover approximately 8.7% of the sample.

The rearrangement combines TRBV30 with TRBJ2-1, with the D gene not clear enough to name. This clonotype was obtained from an adult who was a healthcare worker with PCR-confirmed SARS-CoV-2 infection or an uninfected control (not recorded which). The sequenced material came from whole blood. The DNA sequence follows: TGTGCCTGGAAGGCCTACAATGAGCAGTTCTTC. It translates as CAWKAYNEQFF. Full variable domain (CDR3 extended with the reference TRBV30 and TRBJ2-1 proteins): SQTIHQWPATLVQPVGSPLSLECTVEGTSNPNLYWYRQAAGRGLQLLFYSVGIGQISSEVPQNLSASRPQDRQFILSSKKLLLSDSGFYLCAWKAYNEQFFGPGTRLTVL.